The present T cell receptor (beta chain) was sequenced within a study of CD8+CD57+ T cells in acquired aplastic anemia (dated by TCRdb to 2016 to 2019). Describing the broader study: DNA extracted from sorted CD4+ and CD8+ cells had a mean of about 3 ug, with a range of roughly 0.18 to 27.4 ug. A CD8+CD57+ expansion meant a frequency higher than the mean frequency seen in healthy subjects.

Flow cytometry had shown CD8+CD57+ cell expansion in the patients selected for sequencing. All patients had severe acquired aplastic anemia diagnosed by International Study of Aplastic Anemia and Agranulocytosis and Camitta criteria. At the time blood was sampled, none of the patients had received any therapy. In this study, sorted CD4+ and CD8+ T cells from the blood of healthy subjects and of severe aplastic anemia patients had their TCR repertoires deep-sequenced. Patients were enrolled in the USA under clinicaltrials.gov protocols 00001620, 01623167, 00001397, 00071045, 00081523 and 00961064. Ficoll-Paque density gradient centrifugation was used to isolate peripheral blood mononuclear cells. Before DNA extraction, CD4+ and CD8+ T cells were sorted by FACS or by magnetic beads. Points on this clonotype: The antigen it recognizes is unknown. Per-base qualities were not stored, and no clone one base away is much larger.

Genomic DNA was used as template for profiling of TCR beta VDJ combinations and CDR3 sequences. An Illumina HiSeq 2000 was used for TCR repertoire sequencing. Per the authors' processing: Repertoires were assessed using TRBV/TRBJ rearrangement plots, CDR3 size and DJ length profiles, and Simpson's diversity index. The most abundant DNA sequence in the deep sequencing data was defined as the immunodominant clone. CDR3 amino acid sequences were checked for sharing across subjects and were also compared against the VDJdb database and published repertoires. TCRdb redid the processing of the public reads, applying fastp at Q25 and MiXCR, and retained in-frame beta chains. Rows are unified per CDR3 protein, each entry keeping the most common DNA and genes. V and J calls and clone size were set by TCRdb, not the authors. In all, the sample holds about 190,000 distinct CDR3 sequences, and 48% of those were seen once. The biggest ten clones account for approximately 9.4% of the sample.

Results and caveats for the whole study, not just this receptor: Roughly 29 CD8+ CDR3 sequences were found to be shared between patients and controls, but these sequences appeared to be highly expressed in patients and within the immunodominant clones of the patients. No significant difference in CD8+ Simpson's diversity was found between patients and healthy controls (P=0.060).

Reading the germline V gene gives CDR1 SGHVS and CDR2 FQNEAQ. V is reduced by 0 bases and J by 8 bases, leaving a spacing of 7 bases between them. Inclusive of the bounding cysteine and phenylalanine, the CDR3 is 12 residues long. Just CDR3 DNA is preserved here, 36 bases in frame from base 1. Sequencing was performed on sorted CD4+, CD8+, or CD8+CD57+ T cells (not recorded which) from PBMCs. The sequence joins TRBV7-8 to TRBJ1-2; confidence is insufficient to name the D gene. The receptor comes from a human donor with aplastic anemia. The CDR3 reads CASSLAGGGYTF. The DNA sequence is given as TGTGCCAGCAGCTTAGCAGGAGGAGGCTACACCTTC.